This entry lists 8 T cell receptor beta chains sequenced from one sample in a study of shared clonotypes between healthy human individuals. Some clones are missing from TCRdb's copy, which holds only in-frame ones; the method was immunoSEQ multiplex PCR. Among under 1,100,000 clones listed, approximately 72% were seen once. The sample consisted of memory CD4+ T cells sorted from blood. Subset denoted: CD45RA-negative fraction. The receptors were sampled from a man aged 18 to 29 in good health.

CDR3 amino acids: CASSPGQGFYEQYF. The CDR3 DNA reads TGTGCCAGCAGCCCGGGACAGGGGTTCTACGAGCAGTACTTC. This chain links TRBV11-1 with TRBJ2-7, with TRBD1 matching over 10 bases. The germline V gene has CDR1 SGHAT and CDR2 FQDESV (reference sequence). The CDR3 has 14 residues. With V trimmed by 5 bases and J by 3 bases, 4 bases remained unmatched.

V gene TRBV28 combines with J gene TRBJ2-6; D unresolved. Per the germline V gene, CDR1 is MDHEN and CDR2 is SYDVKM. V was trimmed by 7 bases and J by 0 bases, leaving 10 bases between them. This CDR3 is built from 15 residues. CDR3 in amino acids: CASKISRSGANVLTF. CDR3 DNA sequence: TGTGCCAGCAAGATCAGCCGCTCTGGGGCCAACGTCCTGACTTTC.

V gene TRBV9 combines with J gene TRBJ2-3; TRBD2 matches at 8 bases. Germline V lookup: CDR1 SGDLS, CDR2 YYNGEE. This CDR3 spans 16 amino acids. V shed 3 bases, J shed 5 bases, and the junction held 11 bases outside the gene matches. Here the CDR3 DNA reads TGTGCCAGCAGCGGGGACGCAGCGGGAGTTGGAGATACGCAGTATTTT. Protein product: CASSGDAAGVGDTQYF.

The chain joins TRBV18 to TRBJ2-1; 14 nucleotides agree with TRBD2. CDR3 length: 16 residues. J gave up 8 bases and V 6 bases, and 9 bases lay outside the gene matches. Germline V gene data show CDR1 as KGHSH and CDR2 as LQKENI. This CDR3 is CASSGLAGVPGDEQFF. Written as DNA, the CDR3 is TGTGCCAGCTCGGGACTAGCGGGAGTTCCAGGCGATGAGCAGTTCTTC.

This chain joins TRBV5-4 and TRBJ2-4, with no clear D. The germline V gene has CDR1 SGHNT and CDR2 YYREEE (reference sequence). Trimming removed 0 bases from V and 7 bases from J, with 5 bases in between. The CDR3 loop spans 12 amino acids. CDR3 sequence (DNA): TGTGCCAGCAGCTTGGATTCCAACATTCAGTACTTC. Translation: CASSLDSNIQYF.

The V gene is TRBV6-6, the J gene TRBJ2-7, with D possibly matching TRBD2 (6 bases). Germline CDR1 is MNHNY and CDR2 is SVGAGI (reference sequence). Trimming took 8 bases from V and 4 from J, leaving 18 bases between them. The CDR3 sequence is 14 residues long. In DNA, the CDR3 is TGTGCCAGCTCTGGGCGGGGTGGCTTTTACGAGCAGTACTTC. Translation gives CASSGRGGFYEQYF.

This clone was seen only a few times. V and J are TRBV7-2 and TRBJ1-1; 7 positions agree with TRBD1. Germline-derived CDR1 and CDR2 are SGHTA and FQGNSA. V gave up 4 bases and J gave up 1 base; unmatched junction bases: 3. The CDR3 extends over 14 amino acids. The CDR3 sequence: CASSYRGKNTEAFF. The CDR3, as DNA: TGTGCCAGCAGCTACAGGGGCAAGAACACTGAAGCTTTCTTT.

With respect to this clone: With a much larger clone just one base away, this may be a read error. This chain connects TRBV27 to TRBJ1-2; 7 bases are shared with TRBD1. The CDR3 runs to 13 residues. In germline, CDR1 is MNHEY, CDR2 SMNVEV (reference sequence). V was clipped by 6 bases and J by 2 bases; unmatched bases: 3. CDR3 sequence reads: CASSSTGNYGYTF. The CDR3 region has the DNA TGTGCCAGCAGCTCGACAGGGAACTATGGCTACACCTTC.